These T cell receptor beta chains were read from a single sample in a study of blood T cell repertoires in COVID-19. Clones were sequenced by immunoSEQ multiplex PCR, and TCRdb holds only the in-frame ones, with some missing. The data show a few hundred thousand clones, roughly 90% seen once. Specimen: PBMCs or T cells enriched from blood (not recorded which). The receptors derive from a woman aged 40 to 50 who had recovered from COVID-19. The CDR3 runs from the conserved cysteine through the conserved F or W. Each record gives: D gene, J gene, V gene, clone size, CDR3 DNA, CDR3 protein. The D gene is left open where the match is weak. Clone size appears in some rows only: once, few, many, or a class for an expanded clone.

D: -
J: TRBJ1-1
V: TRBV6-5
size: once
DNA: TGTGCCAGCCGGGATCGTGTGGGAGCTTTCTTT
CDR3: CASRDRVGAFF

D: TRBD1
J: TRBJ2-7
V: TRBV6-5
size: once
DNA: TGTGCCAGCAGTTACAAAACAGGGGGCTCGAGCGAGCAGTACTTC
CDR3: CASSYKTGGSSEQYF

D: -
J: TRBJ1-1
V: TRBV24-1
size: -
DNA: TGTGCCACCAGTGATTTGGCTGGAGTTGAAGCTTTCTTT
CDR3: CATSDLAGVEAFF

D: TRBD1
J: TRBJ2-2
V: TRBV15
size: -
DNA: TGTGCCACCAGTAGGACAGGGGCTCCGACCGGGGAGCTGTTTTTT
CDR3: CATSRTGAPTGELFF

D: -
J: TRBJ2-1
V: TRBV11-2
size: -
DNA: TGTGCCAGCAGCCCTAGCAGGAACAGTAATGAGCAGTTCTTC
CDR3: CASSPSRNSNEQFF

D: -
J: TRBJ1-5
V: TRBV7-6
size: once
DNA: TGTGCCAGCAGCGGGCAGGGAAGCAATCAGCCCCAGCATTTT
CDR3: CASSGQGSNQPQHF

D: -
J: TRBJ1-1
V: TRBV3-1/TRBV3-2
size: -
DNA: TGTGCCAGCAGCCGCCTGACAGGGAACACTGAAGCTTTCTTT
CDR3: CASSRLTGNTEAFF

D: TRBD1
J: TRBJ1-5
V: TRBV15
size: -
DNA: TGTGCCACCAGCAAAGCGGGCGGTACACAGGGGAAGAGACATCAGCCCCAGCATTTT
CDR3: CATSKAGGTQGKRHQPQHF

D: -
J: TRBJ2-2
V: TRBV4-3
size: -
DNA: TGCGCCAGCAGCCAAGGGAGGATGAACACCGGGGAGCTGTTTTTT
CDR3: CASSQGRMNTGELFF

D: TRBD2
J: TRBJ2-1
V: TRBV7-6
size: -
DNA: TGTGCCAGCAGCTTAGCTTGGCTAGCGGGTATATCCTACAATGAGCAGTTCTTC
CDR3: CASSLAWLAGISYNEQFF

D: -
J: TRBJ1-2
V: TRBV7-2
size: -
DNA: TGTGCCAGCAGCTCCCGTGCGGGGGCTAACTATGGCTACACCTTC
CDR3: CASSSRAGANYGYTF

D: -
J: TRBJ2-3
V: TRBV4-2
size: -
DNA: TGTGCCAGCAGCCCCCTTCCCGGGAGTATGTTGAGCACAGATACGCAGTATTTT
CDR3: CASSPLPGSMLSTDTQYF

D: TRBD2
J: TRBJ2-1
V: TRBV5-1
size: -
DNA: TGCGCCAGCAGCAGAGGGACTAGCGGGAGGAATGAGCAGTTCTTC
CDR3: CASSRGTSGRNEQFF

D: TRBD2
J: TRBJ2-1
V: TRBV5-1
size: -
DNA: TGCGCCAGCAGCTTGGAATCGGGACTAGCGGGCAATGAGCAGTTCTTC
CDR3: CASSLESGLAGNEQFF

D: -
J: TRBJ1-2
V: TRBV11-2
size: -
DNA: TGTGCCAGCAGAAACGTCCCGGGGGACTATGGCTACACCTTC
CDR3: CASRNVPGDYGYTF

D: -
J: TRBJ2-7
V: TRBV5-4
size: few
DNA: TGTGCCAGCAGCCTCCCGGGGACTTTAACCTACGAGCAGTACTTC
CDR3: CASSLPGTLTYEQYF

D: -
J: TRBJ2-1
V: TRBV4-3
size: -
DNA: TGCGCCAGCAGCCAAGACAGGGGTTTATACAATGAGCAGTTCTTC
CDR3: CASSQDRGLYNEQFF

D: -
J: TRBJ1-3
V: TRBV7-9
size: -
DNA: TGTGCCAGCAGCTTAGTAGCGAGAACGTTTAGCTCTGGAAACACCATATATTTT
CDR3: CASSLVARTFSSGNTIYF

D: TRBD1
J: TRBJ2-3
V: TRBV4-2
size: -
DNA: TGTGCCAGCAGCCAAGATCTGACAGGGACGTATTTT
CDR3: CASSQDLTGTYF

D: -
J: TRBJ2-7
V: TRBV29-1
size: -
DNA: TGCAGCGTTGAAGATCTAGATTCCTACGAGCAGTACTTC
CDR3: CSVEDLDSYEQYF

D: -
J: TRBJ1-2
V: TRBV3-1/TRBV3-2
size: -
DNA: TGTGCCAGCAGCTCCCAAATACGTATCGGGTATGGCTACACCTTC
CDR3: CASSSQIRIGYGYTF

D: -
J: TRBJ1-1
V: TRBV3-1/TRBV3-2
size: -
DNA: TGTGCCAGCAGCCAAGACTTGGGCCCCACTGAAGCTTTCTTT
CDR3: CASSQDLGPTEAFF

D: TRBD1
J: TRBJ2-3
V: TRBV5-1
size: -
DNA: TGCGCCAGCAGCTTTAAAGGGACAGGGATCACAGATACGCAGTATTTT
CDR3: CASSFKGTGITDTQYF

D: TRBD1
J: TRBJ1-2
V: TRBV12-3/TRBV12-4
size: -
DNA: TGTGCCAGCACCCTGGACAGGGTTTATGGCTACACCTTC
CDR3: CASTLDRVYGYTF

D: TRBD1
J: TRBJ1-1
V: TRBV19
size: -
DNA: TGTGCCAGTAGTAAGGGGGCCACTGAAGCTTTCTTT
CDR3: CASSKGATEAFF

D: TRBD1
J: TRBJ2-7
V: TRBV5-6
size: -
DNA: TGTGCCAGCAGCCCGACAGGGGGCCGGTACGAGCAGTACTTC
CDR3: CASSPTGGRYEQYF

D: -
J: TRBJ2-3
V: TRBV7-9
size: -
DNA: TGTGCCAGCAGCCCCCAACGGGGCACAGATACGCAGTATTTT
CDR3: CASSPQRGTDTQYF

D: TRBD1
J: TRBJ1-2
V: TRBV5-8
size: once
DNA: TGTGCCAGCAGCTTAGCAGGGGGTAGCTATGGCTACACCTTC
CDR3: CASSLAGGSYGYTF

D: -
J: TRBJ1-2
V: TRBV6-1
size: -
DNA: TGTGCCAGCAGTGAAGTAGGTCAGGCCCGCTACACCTTC
CDR3: CASSEVGQARYTF

D: TRBD1
J: TRBJ1-1
V: TRBV10-2
size: -
DNA: TGCGCCAGCATCCCCTCGGCGGGACAGGGGGCCAAGGGGACTGAAGCTTTCTTT
CDR3: CASIPSAGQGAKGTEAFF

D: -
J: TRBJ1-1
V: TRBV4-3
size: medium-sized
DNA: TGCGCCAGCAGCCAAGTATACATTATAGACATGAACACTGAAGCTTTCTTT
CDR3: CASSQVYIIDMNTEAFF

D: TRBD1
J: TRBJ1-5
V: TRBV6-1
size: few
DNA: TGTGCCAGCAGTGAAGCCGGACAGGCAGTGGGGCCCCAGCATTTT
CDR3: CASSEAGQAVGPQHF

D: -
J: TRBJ1-5
V: TRBV27
size: -
DNA: TGTGCCAGCAGTCTTGGGGGGAGCAATCAGCCCCAGCATTTT
CDR3: CASSLGGSNQPQHF

D: -
J: TRBJ1-6
V: TRBV19
size: -
DNA: TGTGCCAGTAGTAGGTTGGGCCCGGTATATTCACCCCTCCACTTT
CDR3: CASSRLGPVYSPLHF

D: -
J: TRBJ1-1
V: TRBV24-1
size: -
DNA: TGTGCCACCAGTGTTGCCGCCGGGGCTGAAGCTTTCTTT
CDR3: CATSVAAGAEAFF

D: -
J: TRBJ1-1
V: TRBV9
size: -
DNA: TGTGCCAGCAGCGTAGAAAATCCGGTGGTGAACACTGAAGCTTTCTTT
CDR3: CASSVENPVVNTEAFF

D: TRBD1
J: TRBJ1-3
V: TRBV2
size: few
DNA: TGTGCCAGCAGTAAGACAGGGGGAGGGAACACCATATATTTT
CDR3: CASSKTGGGNTIYF

D: -
J: TRBJ2-1
V: TRBV12-1
size: -
DNA: TGTGCCAGCAGCTTTTGTACGGATGAGCAGTTCTTC
CDR3: CASSFCTDEQFF

D: TRBD1
J: TRBJ1-6
V: TRBV3-1/TRBV3-2
size: -
DNA: TGTGCCAGCAGCCGCCATCCAGACAGGGGGGGTAATTCACCCCTCCACTTT
CDR3: CASSRHPDRGGNSPLHF

D: TRBD2
J: TRBJ2-4
V: TRBV7-2
size: -
DNA: TGTGCCAGCAGCTTGGGGTCGTCGGCGGGAGTCTGGAGGTACTTC
CDR3: CASSLGSSAGVWRYF

D: -
J: TRBJ2-5
V: TRBV5-5
size: -
DNA: TGTGCCAGCAGCTATAGAGCTTCAGGGGCCCAAGAGACCCAGTACTTC
CDR3: CASSYRASGAQETQYF

D: TRBD2
J: TRBJ2-1
V: TRBV19
size: -
DNA: TGTGCCAGTAGTGACCGCGGGACTAGCGGGTTAAATGAGCAGTTCTTC
CDR3: CASSDRGTSGLNEQFF

D: TRBD1
J: TRBJ1-5
V: TRBV18
size: -
DNA: TGTGCCAGCTCACCGGGGCGGGACAGTGATCAGCCCCAGCATTTT
CDR3: CASSPGRDSDQPQHF

D: -
J: TRBJ1-3
V: TRBV15
size: -
DNA: TGTGCCACCAGCAGGACGTACAGCTTCTCTGGAAACACCATATATTTT
CDR3: CATSRTYSFSGNTIYF

D: TRBD1
J: TRBJ1-2
V: TRBV5-4
size: -
DNA: TGTGCCAGCAGCGCGGGACAGGGGGCAAACTATGGCTACACCTTC
CDR3: CASSAGQGANYGYTF

D: TRBD2
J: TRBJ2-2
V: TRBV27
size: -
DNA: TGTGCCAGCGGCCAGGGAGCGGGAGCTGGCACCGGGGAGCTGTTTTTT
CDR3: CASGQGAGAGTGELFF

D: -
J: TRBJ2-1
V: TRBV5-1
size: -
DNA: TGCGCCAGCAGCTTGCGGGAGCAAGCTCAAGTGGGGAATGAGCAGTTCTTC
CDR3: CASSLREQAQVGNEQFF

D: TRBD1
J: TRBJ2-7
V: TRBV5-6
size: -
DNA: TGTGCCAGCAGCTTTATACAGGGGGCAATGGAGCAGTACTTC
CDR3: CASSFIQGAMEQYF